The 23 T cell receptor beta chains below come from one sample, sequenced in a study of shared clonotypes between healthy human individuals. Some clones are missing from TCRdb's copy, which holds only in-frame ones; the method was immunoSEQ multiplex PCR. The profile covers 1,100,000 or so clones, with around 78% appearing a single time and about 0.52% taken by the ten largest. The sample was memory CD4+ T cells from PBMCs. The subset is: CD45RA-negative fraction. These TCRs come from a man aged 18 to 30 in good health. Some clones in this sample may be carry-over from other donors' samples.

This clone showed up just a few times. The chain employs TRBV7-9 and TRBJ1-2; D remains unclear. The germline V and J ends were trimmed by 1 base and 7 bases, with 10 bases remaining between them. CDR3 length: 13 amino acids. Germline CDR1 and CDR2: SEHNR and FQNEAQ (reference sequence). The CDR3 is CASSLVIDSGYTF. DNA of the CDR3: TGTGCCAGCAGCTTAGTTATAGATAGTGGCTACACCTTC.

V usage is TRBV29-1 and J usage is TRBJ2-1; possible D gene TRBD1, 8 bases. The V gene lost 7 bases and the J gene lost 1 base, with 26 bases spanning the gap. Germline CDR1 is SQVTM and CDR2 is ANQGSEA. The length of the CDR3 is 18 residues. CDR3 amino acids: CSAQGGQGGERSYNEQFF. Here the CDR3 DNA reads TGCAGCGCCCAGGGTGGACAGGGAGGGGAAAGGTCCTACAATGAGCAGTTCTTC.

The chain employs TRBV27 and TRBJ2-2; D is tentatively TRBD1 or TRBD2 (5 bases each). This CDR3 contains 15 residues. The germline V gene has CDR1 MNHEY and CDR2 SMNVEV (reference sequence). V shed 6 bases and J shed 8 bases, with 19 bases lying between them. DNA for the CDR3: TGTGCCAGCAGCTCAACGGGGCTAGCAGAAGGGGAGCTGTTTTTT. This translates into CASSSTGLAEGELFF.

The rearrangement links TRBV6-1 to TRBJ2-2, with D maybe TRBD2 (6 bases). CDR1 MNHNS and CDR2 SASEGT come from the germline V gene. V was trimmed by 5 bases and J by 6 bases, leaving 16 bases between them. The CDR3 consists of 15 residues. CDR3 DNA: TGTGCCAGCAGTCGGGACTCTATAGTCCCCGGGGAGCTGTTTTTT. Translation: CASSRDSIVPGELFF.

The rearrangement links TRBV5-1 to TRBJ2-7, with D possibly called TRBD1 or TRBD2 (5 bases each). The CDR3 spans 15 residues. From germline, CDR1 is SGHRS and CDR2 YFSETQ. Trimming pared 1 base from V and 2 bases from J, leaving 13 bases between. The CDR3 nucleotides read TGCGCCAGCAGCTTGCTTTCACTGGGACCCTACGAGCAGTACTTC. Amino acids: CASSLLSLGPYEQYF.

This rearrangement joins TRBV2 to TRBJ1-5; the match to TRBD1 covers 9 bases. V lost 5 bases, J lost 6 bases, and 8 bases stayed unmatched. There are 15 residues in the CDR3. Looked up from germline, CDR1 is SNHLY and CDR2 is FYNNEI. The CDR3 loop is CASSSTGGITQPQHF. The CDR3 region has the DNA TGTGCCAGCAGTTCGACAGGGGGAATCACTCAGCCCCAGCATTTT. Combining the CDR3 with reference TRBV2 and TRBJ1-5 gives the whole variable domain EPEVTQTPSHQVTQMGQEVILRCVPISNHLYFYWYRQILGQKVEFLVSFYNNEISEKSEIFDDQFSVERPDGSNFTLKIRSTKLEDSAMYFCASSSTGGITQPQHFGDGTRLSIL.

The V and J genes are TRBV7-2 and TRBJ2-5; weak D call: TRBD1 (6 bases). Trimming removed 5 bases from V and 5 bases from J, with 15 bases in between. CDR1 and CDR2 (germline): SGHTA, FQGNSA. The CDR3 has 14 amino acids. CDR3 nucleotides: TGTGCCAGCAGCCTCAGGGGTTCGGGGGAGACCCAGTACTTC. Its translation: CASSLRGSGETQYF.

V and J are TRBV7-2 and TRBJ2-7; 10 bases agree with TRBD1. CDR1 SGHTA and CDR2 FQGNSA come from the germline V gene. Unmatched junction bases numbered 1, after V lost 4 bases and J lost 4 bases. This CDR3 has 13 residues. CDR3 protein: CASSWDRGYEQYF. CDR3 nucleotide sequence: TGTGCCAGCAGCTGGGACAGGGGTTACGAGCAGTACTTC.

The rearrangement uses TRBV30 and TRBJ1-5; D remains unclear. Trimming removed 1 base at V and 3 bases at J, with 13 bases between. The CDR3 has 15 amino acids. CDR1 GTSNPN and CDR2 SVGIG come from the germline V gene (reference sequence). CDR3: CAWSEIDGLNQPQHF. Written as DNA, the CDR3 is TGTGCCTGGAGTGAGATCGACGGCCTCAATCAGCCCCAGCATTTT.

The rearrangement joins TRBV28 to TRBJ1-2; D remains unclear. Germline loops: CDR1 MDHEN, CDR2 SYDVKM. V was clipped by 0 bases and J by 4 bases, with 6 bases between them. This CDR3 comprises 13 residues. CDR3 bases: TGTGCCAGCAGTTTATGGGGCAGCTATGGCTACACCTTC. As protein: CASSLWGSYGYTF.

This clone was counted between two and nine times. This may arise from a read error, as a much more abundant clone is one base away. The same CDR3 arises from other DNA sequences in this sample as well. This rearrangement joins TRBV7-2 to TRBJ1-5, with D unclear. The V and J ends lost 0 bases and 3 bases respectively, with 0 bases between them. There are 12 residues in the CDR3. Per the germline V gene, CDR1 is SGHTA and CDR2 is FQGNSA. The CDR3 reads CASSLANQPQHF. The DNA for the CDR3 is TGTGCCAGCAGCTTAGCCAATCAGCCCCAGCATTTT. The full variable domain, in which reference TRBV7-2 and TRBJ1-5 provide the parts outside the CDR3, is GAGVSQSPSNKVTEKGKDVELRCDPISGHTALYWYRQSLGQGLEFLIYFQGNSAPDKSGLPSDRFSAERTGGSVSTLTIQRTQQEDSAVYLCASSLANQPQHFGDGTRLSIL.

This clone is a singleton in its sample. The chain has TRBV4-2 and TRBJ1-2; TRBD1 agrees at 8 bases. The V segment lost 3 bases and the J segment 8 bases; nucleotides outside the gene matches: 14. From germline, CDR1 is LGHNA and CDR2 YNFKEQ. The CDR3 extends over 16 amino acids. The CDR3 nucleotides are TGTGCCAGCAGCCAGGTTGCCGGGACAGGATCATGGGGCTACACCTTC. As protein: CASSQVAGTGSWGYTF.

The chain employs TRBV30 and TRBJ2-5; TRBD1 agrees at 10 bases. V was clipped by 4 bases and J by 5 bases; unmatched bases: 13. CDR1 GTSNPN and CDR2 SVGIG come from the germline V gene (reference sequence). The CDR3 has 16 residues. The CDR3 region is CAWIQRTGGFVETQYF. The DNA for the CDR3 is TGTGCCTGGATCCAAAGGACAGGGGGGTTTGTGGAGACCCAGTACTTC.

A note on this clone: Other DNA sequences of this sample code for an identical CDR3. The chain combines TRBV7-9 with TRBJ1-5; weak D call: TRBD1 (5 bases). CDR1 is SEHNR, CDR2 FQNEAQ, per germline (reference sequence). This CDR3 has 13 residues. Trimming shortened V by 1 base and J by 6 bases, and 7 bases separated the two germline ends. The CDR3 reads CASSLGGGQPQHF. The CDR3 DNA follows: TGTGCCAGCAGCTTAGGTGGGGGTCAGCCCCAGCATTTT.

The gene calls are TRBV6-1 and TRBJ2-7, with D perhaps matching TRBD1 (5 bases). Germline V gene sequence: CDR1 MNHNS, CDR2 SASEGT. The ends were cut back, 1 base at V and 5 bases at J, with 15 bases in the middle. This CDR3 spans 15 amino acids. CDR3 region: CASSEVTVGADEQYF. As DNA, the CDR3 is TGTGCCAGCAGTGAAGTGACAGTCGGCGCTGACGAGCAGTACTTC.

The chain links TRBV5-1 to TRBJ2-5; 7 nucleotides line up with TRBD1. The germline V gene encodes CDR1 SGHRS and CDR2 YFSETQ. Unmatched junction bases numbered 4, after V lost 4 bases and J lost 4 bases. The CDR3 is 13 residues long. CDR3: CASSQQGIETQYF. The CDR3 DNA reads as TGCGCCAGCAGCCAACAGGGGATAGAGACCCAGTACTTC. Filled out from reference TRBV5-1 and TRBJ2-5, the complete variable domain reads KAGVTQTPRYLIKTRGQQVTLSCSPISGHRSVSWYQQTPGQGLQFLFEYFSETQRNKGNFPGRFSGRQFSNSRSEMNVSTLELGDSALYLCASSQQGIETQYFGPGTRLLVL.

V is TRBV4-3 and J is TRBJ2-2, with D possibly TRBD1 on 5 matching bases. The CDR3 covers 16 residues. Trimming pared 0 bases from V and 0 bases from J, leaving 8 bases between. Germline V lookup: CDR1 LGHNA, CDR2 YSLEER. The CDR3 sequence is CASSQEGAANTGELFF. The DNA of the CDR3 is TGCGCCAGCAGCCAAGAAGGGGCGGCGAACACCGGGGAGCTGTTTTTT.

The chain carries TRBV4-1 and TRBJ2-3; a weak D match, TRBD2 (5 bases). Between the trimmed V and J ends, which lost 2 bases and 5 bases, there was a span of 14 bases. CDR1 is MGHRA, CDR2 YSYEKL, per germline. The CDR3 covers 15 residues. The CDR3 DNA follows: TGCGCCAGCAGCCAACAGCACGCGGGTGGAGATACGCAGTATTTT. It specifies CASSQQHAGGDTQYF.

This clone was recorded only once. V is TRBV19 and J is TRBJ1-5, with D maybe TRBD1 (5 bases). V was clipped by 6 bases and J by 6 bases, with 21 bases between them. The CDR3 totals 16 residues. Germline V gene sequence: CDR1 LNHDA, CDR2 SQIVND (reference sequence). CDR3 DNA sequence: TGTGCCAGTAGAGGGGAGGGGAGTGGGCTCCGTCAGCCCCAGCATTTT. This encodes CASRGEGSGLRQPQHF.

The chain uses TRBV28 and TRBJ2-2; 9 nucleotides agree with TRBD1. CDR1 and CDR2 from the germline V gene are MDHEN and SYDVKM. The CDR3 runs to 15 residues. V trimming: 3 bases; J trimming: 6 bases; junction bases outside the gene matches: 5. The CDR3 DNA reads TGTGCCAGCAGTTTGGTACAGGGGGCGTCCGGGGAGCTGTTTTTT. Protein sequence: CASSLVQGASGELFF.

The chain combines TRBV9 with TRBJ2-3; the D call may be TRBD1 or TRBD2 (5 bases each). Germline V CDR1 and CDR2: SGDLS, YYNGEE. The CDR3 runs to 12 residues. The ends were cut back, 4 bases at V and 7 bases at J, with 10 bases in the middle. CDR3 sequence: CASSPGTNTQYF. In DNA form, the CDR3 reads TGTGCCAGCAGCCCAGGGACCAATACGCAGTATTTT.

In this sample, this clone turned up once. The chain has TRBV13 and TRBJ2-3, with 10 bases aligning to TRBD2. V lost 0 bases to trimming and J lost 1 base; unmatched junction nucleotides: 4. The CDR3 has 17 amino acids. The germline V gene encodes CDR1 PRHDT and CDR2 FYEKMQ (reference sequence). Here the CDR3 reads CASSLGTSGSCTDTQYF. The CDR3 nucleotides are TGTGCCAGCAGCTTAGGGACTAGCGGGTCCTGCACAGATACGCAGTATTTT.

This clone was picked up many times. This chain links TRBV11-1 with TRBJ2-2, with D possibly TRBD2 on 5 matching bases. Germline V gene lookup returns CDR1 SGHAT and CDR2 FQDESV (reference sequence). V dropped 5 bases and J dropped 3 bases, with 7 bases sitting between them. This CDR3 comprises 13 residues. CDR3 nucleotide sequence: TGTGCCAGCAGCCACGGGGACACCGGGGAGCTGTTTTTT. It encodes CASSHGDTGELFF.